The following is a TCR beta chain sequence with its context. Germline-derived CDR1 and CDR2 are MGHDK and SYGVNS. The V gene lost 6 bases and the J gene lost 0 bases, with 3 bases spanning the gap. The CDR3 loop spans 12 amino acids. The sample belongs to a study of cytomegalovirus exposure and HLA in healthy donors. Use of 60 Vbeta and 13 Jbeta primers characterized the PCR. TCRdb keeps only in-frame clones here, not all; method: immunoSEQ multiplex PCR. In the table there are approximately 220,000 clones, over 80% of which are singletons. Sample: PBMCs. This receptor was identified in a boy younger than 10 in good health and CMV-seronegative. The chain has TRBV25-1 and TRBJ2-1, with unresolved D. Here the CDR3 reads CASRSSYNEQFF. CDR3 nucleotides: TGTGCCAGCAGGAGCTCCTACAATGAGCAGTTCTTC.